The 4 T cell receptor beta chains below come from one sample, sequenced in a study of blood T cells in healthy people across ages. A J-beta primer mix and a sample-barcoded 5' primer were used in a second PCR of roughly 7 to 12 cycles. TCRdb independently ran MiXCR on the 5' RACE reads; one entry per CDR3 protein. The table lists under 850,000 distinct CDR3 sequences, 35% to 40% of them singletons. Material: blood. These receptors originate from a man younger than 35 in good health.

This clonotype appeared a few times. J is TRBJ1-5 and V is TRBV6-6; 7 positions agree with TRBD1. CDR1 is MNHNY, CDR2 SVGAGI, per germline (reference sequence). V lost 4 bases, J lost 3 bases, and 9 bases stayed unmatched. This CDR3 has 16 amino acids. The DNA of the CDR3 is TGTGCCAGCAGTTCAGTCCCGACAGGGCTCAATCAGCCCCAGCATTTT. It encodes CASSSVPTGLNQPQHF.

This chain's CDR3 is CASSRGPGNQPQHF. The CDR3 DNA sequence: TGTGCCAGCAGTCGGGGGCCCGGCAATCAGCCCCAGCATTTT. V is TRBV7-6 and J is TRBJ1-5, with D maybe TRBD1 (6 bases). The CDR3 extends over 14 amino acids. The germline gives CDR1 SGHVS, CDR2 FNYEAQ. Trimming stripped 6 bases from V and 2 bases from J, with 11 bases between.

This rearrangement joins TRBV27 to TRBJ2-7; D gene ambiguous. CDR3 length: 13 amino acids. V was cut by 2 bases and J by 4 bases, with 9 bases left in between. Germline CDR1 is MNHEY and CDR2 is SMNVEV (reference sequence). CDR3 DNA: TGTGCCAGCAGTTTAAGGCTCGCGTACGAGCAGTACTTC. Residues: CASSLRLAYEQYF.

This clonotype was observed a handful of times. The chain joins TRBV5-1 to TRBJ2-3; 9 bases agree with TRBD1. The CDR3 covers 15 residues. Germline values: CDR1 SGHRS, CDR2 YFSETQ. Losses at the gene ends were 4 bases for V and 0 bases for J; bases not matched to a gene: 3. The CDR3 region has the DNA TGCGCCAGCAGCCATGGGACAGGGAGCACAGATACGCAGTATTTT. Its translation is CASSHGTGSTDTQYF.